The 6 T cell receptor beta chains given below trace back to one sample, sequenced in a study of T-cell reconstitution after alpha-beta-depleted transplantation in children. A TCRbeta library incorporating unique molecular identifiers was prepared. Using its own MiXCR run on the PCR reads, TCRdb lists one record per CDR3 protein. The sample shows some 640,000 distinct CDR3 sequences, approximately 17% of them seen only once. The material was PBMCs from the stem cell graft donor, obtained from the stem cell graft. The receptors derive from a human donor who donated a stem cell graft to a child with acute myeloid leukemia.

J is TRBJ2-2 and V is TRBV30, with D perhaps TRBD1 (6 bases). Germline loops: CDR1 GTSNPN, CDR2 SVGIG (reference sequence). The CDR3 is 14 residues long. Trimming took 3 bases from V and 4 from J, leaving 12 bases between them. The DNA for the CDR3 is TGTGCCTGGAGGCCCGGGACACTCACCGGGGAGCTGTTTTTT. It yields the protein CAWRPGTLTGELFF.

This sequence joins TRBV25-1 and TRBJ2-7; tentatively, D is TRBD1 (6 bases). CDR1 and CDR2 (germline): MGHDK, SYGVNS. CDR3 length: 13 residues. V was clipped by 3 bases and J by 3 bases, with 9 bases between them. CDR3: CASSEQGNYEQYV. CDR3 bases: TGTGCCAGCAGTGAGCAGGGGAACTACGAGCAGTACGTC.

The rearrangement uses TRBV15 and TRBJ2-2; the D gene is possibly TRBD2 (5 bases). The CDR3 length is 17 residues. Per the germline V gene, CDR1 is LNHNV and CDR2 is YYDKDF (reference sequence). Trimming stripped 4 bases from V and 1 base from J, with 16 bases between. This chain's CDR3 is CATSTDRTGLNTGELFF. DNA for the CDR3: TGTGCCACCAGCACGGACCGGACGGGATTGAACACCGGGGAGCTGTTTTTT.

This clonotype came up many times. The CDR3 nucleotides are TGCAGCGTGGTCAGGGGCAACTATGGCTACACCTTC. Translated: CSVVRGNYGYTF. The chain links TRBV29-1 to TRBJ1-2; TRBD1 might be the D (6 bases). The V gene's germline CDR1 is SQVTM and CDR2 ANQGSEA. V lost 6 bases, J lost 2 bases, and 10 bases lay in between. The CDR3 loop spans 12 amino acids. Full variable domain (outside the CDR3, taken from reference TRBV29-1 and TRBJ1-2): SAVISQKPSRDICQRGTSLTIQCQVDSQVTMMFWYRQQPGQSLTLIATANQGSEATYESGFVIDKFPISRPNLTFSTLTVSNMSPEDSSIYLCSVVRGNYGYTFGSGTRLTVV.

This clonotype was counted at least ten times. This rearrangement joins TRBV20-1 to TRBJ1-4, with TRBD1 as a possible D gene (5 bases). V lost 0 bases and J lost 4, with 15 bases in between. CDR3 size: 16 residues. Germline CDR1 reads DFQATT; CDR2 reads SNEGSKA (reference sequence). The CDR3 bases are TGCAGTGCTAGAGATCCCCAGGGAAGGGATAATGAAAAACTGTTTTTT. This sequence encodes CSARDPQGRDNEKLFF.

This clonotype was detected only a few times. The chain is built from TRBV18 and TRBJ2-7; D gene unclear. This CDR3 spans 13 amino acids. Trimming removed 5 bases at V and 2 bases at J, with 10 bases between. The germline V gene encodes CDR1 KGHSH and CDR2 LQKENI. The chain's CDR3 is CASSNTATYEQYV. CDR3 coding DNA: TGTGCCAGCTCAAACACGGCAACCTACGAGCAGTACGTC.